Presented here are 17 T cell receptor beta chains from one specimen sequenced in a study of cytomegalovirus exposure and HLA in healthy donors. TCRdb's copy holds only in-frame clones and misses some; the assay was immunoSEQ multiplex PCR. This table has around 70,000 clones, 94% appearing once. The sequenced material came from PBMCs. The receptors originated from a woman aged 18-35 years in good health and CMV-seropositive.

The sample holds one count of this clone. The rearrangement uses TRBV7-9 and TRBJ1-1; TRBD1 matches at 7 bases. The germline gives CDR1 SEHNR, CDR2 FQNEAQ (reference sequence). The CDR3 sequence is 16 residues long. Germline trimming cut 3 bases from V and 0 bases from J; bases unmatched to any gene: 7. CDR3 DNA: TGTGCCAGCAGCTTGAACCACAGGGGCCTGAACACTGAAGCTTTCTTT. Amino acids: CASSLNHRGLNTEAFF. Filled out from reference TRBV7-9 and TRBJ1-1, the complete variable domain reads DTGVSQNPRHKITKRGQNVTFRCDPISEHNRLYWYRQTLGQGPEFLTYFQNEAQLEKSRLLSDRFSAERPKGSFSTLEIQRTEQGDSAMYLCASSLNHRGLNTEAFFGQGTRLTVV.

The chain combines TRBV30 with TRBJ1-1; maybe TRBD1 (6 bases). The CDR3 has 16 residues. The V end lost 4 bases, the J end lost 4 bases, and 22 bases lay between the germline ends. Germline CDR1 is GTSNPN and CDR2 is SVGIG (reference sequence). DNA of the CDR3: TGTGCCTGGATGGAGTACAGGGTTTATGGAGGCACTGAAGCTTTCTTT. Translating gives CAWMEYRVYGGTEAFF.

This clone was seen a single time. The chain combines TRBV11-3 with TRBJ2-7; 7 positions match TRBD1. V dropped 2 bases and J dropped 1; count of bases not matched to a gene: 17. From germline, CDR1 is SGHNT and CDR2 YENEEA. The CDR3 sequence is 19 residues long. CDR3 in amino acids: CASSLPYKATGEISYEQYF. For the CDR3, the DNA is TGTGCCAGCAGCTTACCCTATAAGGCTACAGGGGAAATATCCTACGAGCAGTACTTC.

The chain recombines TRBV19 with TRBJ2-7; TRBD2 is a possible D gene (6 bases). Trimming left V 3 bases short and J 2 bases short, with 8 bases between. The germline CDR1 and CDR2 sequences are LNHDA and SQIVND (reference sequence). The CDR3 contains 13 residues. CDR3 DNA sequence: TGTGCCAGTAGTATGCGGAGGGCCTACGAGCAGTACTTC. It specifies CASSMRRAYEQYF.

The CDR3 loop reads CASGSTLGSGGGADTQYF. The CDR3 DNA reads as TGTGCTAGTGGTTCGACCCTGGGGTCGGGGGGGGGCGCAGATACGCAGTATTTT. The chain uses TRBV12-5 and TRBJ2-3, with TRBD2 identical over 8 bases. The CDR3 length is 18 residues. The germline V gene encodes CDR1 LGHNT and CDR2 FRNRAP. Germline trimming cut 4 bases from V and 4 bases from J; bases unmatched to any gene: 16. Combining the CDR3 with reference TRBV12-5 and TRBJ2-3 gives the whole variable domain DARVTQTPRHKVTEMGQEVTMRCQPILGHNTVFWYRQTMMQGLELLAYFRNRAPLDDSGMPKDRFSAEMPDATLATLKIQPSEPRDSAVYFCASGSTLGSGGGADTQYFGPGTRLTVL.

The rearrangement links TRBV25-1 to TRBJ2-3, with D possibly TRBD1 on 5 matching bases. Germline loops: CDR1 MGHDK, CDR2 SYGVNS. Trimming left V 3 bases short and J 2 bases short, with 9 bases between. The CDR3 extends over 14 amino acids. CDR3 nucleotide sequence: TGTGCCAGCAGTGAGGGGCCCTCCACAGATACGCAGTATTTT. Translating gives CASSEGPSTDTQYF.

CDR3 protein: CASSLDGLYEQYF. DNA for the CDR3: TGTGCCAGCAGCTTAGACGGACTATACGAGCAGTACTTC. The rearrangement joins TRBV11-2 to TRBJ2-7, with D possibly being TRBD2 (6 bases). The V end was cut by 0 bases, the J end by 4 bases, with 7 bases between. The CDR3 sequence is 13 residues long. Germline V lookup: CDR1 SGHAT, CDR2 FQNNGV.

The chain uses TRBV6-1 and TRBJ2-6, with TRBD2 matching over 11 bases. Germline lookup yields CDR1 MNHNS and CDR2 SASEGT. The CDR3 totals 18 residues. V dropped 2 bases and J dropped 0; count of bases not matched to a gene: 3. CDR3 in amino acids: CASSELAGGRSGANVLTF. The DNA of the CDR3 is TGTGCCAGCAGTGAACTAGCGGGAGGACGCTCTGGGGCCAACGTCCTGACTTTC.

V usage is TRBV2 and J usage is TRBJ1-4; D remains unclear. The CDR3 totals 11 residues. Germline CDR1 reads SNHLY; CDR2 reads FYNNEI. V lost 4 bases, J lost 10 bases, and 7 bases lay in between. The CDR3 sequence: CASSVAGKLFF. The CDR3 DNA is TGTGCCAGCAGTGTGGCGGGAAAACTGTTTTTT.

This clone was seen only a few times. CDR3 DNA: TGTGCCAGTAGTATAGCCCTAGCGGGGTACGAGCAGTACTTC. This sequence encodes CASSIALAGYEQYF. V gene TRBV19 combines with J gene TRBJ2-7; TRBD2 agrees at 9 bases. The CDR3 has 14 amino acids. V gave up 1 base and J gave up 4 bases; unmatched junction bases: 2. CDR1 is LNHDA and CDR2 is SQIVND in the germline V gene (reference sequence).

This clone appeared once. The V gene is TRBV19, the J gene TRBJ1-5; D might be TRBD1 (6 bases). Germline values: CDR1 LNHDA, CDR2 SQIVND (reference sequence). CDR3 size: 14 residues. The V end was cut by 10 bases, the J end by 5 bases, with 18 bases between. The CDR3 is CAKSLRDTYQPQHF. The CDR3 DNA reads TGTGCCAAAAGCCTCCGGGACACCTATCAGCCCCAGCATTTT.

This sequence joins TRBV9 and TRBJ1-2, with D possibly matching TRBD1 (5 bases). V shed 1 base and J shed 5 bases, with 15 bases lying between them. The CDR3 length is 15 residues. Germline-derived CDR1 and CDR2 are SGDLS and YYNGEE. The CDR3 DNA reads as TGTGCCAGCAGCGTATCAGGGAGGACTGGATATGGCTACACCTTC. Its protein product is CASSVSGRTGYGYTF.

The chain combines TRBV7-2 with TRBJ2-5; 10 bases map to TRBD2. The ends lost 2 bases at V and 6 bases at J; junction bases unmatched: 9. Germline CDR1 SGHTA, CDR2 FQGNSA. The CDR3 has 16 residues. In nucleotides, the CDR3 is TGTGCCAGCAGCTTATTGTCTAGCGGGGGCGGGAAGACCCAGTACTTC. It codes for CASSLLSSGGGKTQYF.

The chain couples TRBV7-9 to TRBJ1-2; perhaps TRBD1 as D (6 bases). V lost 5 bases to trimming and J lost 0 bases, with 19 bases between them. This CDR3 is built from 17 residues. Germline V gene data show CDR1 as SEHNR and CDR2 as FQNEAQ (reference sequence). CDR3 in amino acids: CASSPTGRGDANYGYTF. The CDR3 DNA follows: TGTGCCAGCAGCCCGACGGGCAGGGGCGATGCTAACTATGGCTACACCTTC.

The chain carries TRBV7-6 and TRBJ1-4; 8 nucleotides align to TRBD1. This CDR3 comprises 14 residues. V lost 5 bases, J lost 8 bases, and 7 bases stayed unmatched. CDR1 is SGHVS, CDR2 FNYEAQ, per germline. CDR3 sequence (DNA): TGTGCCAGCAGCCTCGGACAGGGTGGCGAAAAACTGTTTTTT. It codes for CASSLGQGGEKLFF.

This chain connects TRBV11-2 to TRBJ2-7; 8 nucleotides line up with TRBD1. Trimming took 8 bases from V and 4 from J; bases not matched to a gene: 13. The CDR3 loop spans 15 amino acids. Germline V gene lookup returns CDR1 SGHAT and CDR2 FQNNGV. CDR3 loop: CASYPLGQGRYEQYF. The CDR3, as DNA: TGTGCCAGCTACCCCCTCGGACAGGGACGGTACGAGCAGTACTTC.

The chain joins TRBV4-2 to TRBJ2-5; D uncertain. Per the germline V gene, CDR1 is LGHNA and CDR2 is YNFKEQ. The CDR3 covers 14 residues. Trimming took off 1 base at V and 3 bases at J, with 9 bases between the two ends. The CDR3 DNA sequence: TGTGCCAGCAGCCAAGCCCTAAGCGAAGAGACCCAGTACTTC. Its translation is CASSQALSEETQYF.